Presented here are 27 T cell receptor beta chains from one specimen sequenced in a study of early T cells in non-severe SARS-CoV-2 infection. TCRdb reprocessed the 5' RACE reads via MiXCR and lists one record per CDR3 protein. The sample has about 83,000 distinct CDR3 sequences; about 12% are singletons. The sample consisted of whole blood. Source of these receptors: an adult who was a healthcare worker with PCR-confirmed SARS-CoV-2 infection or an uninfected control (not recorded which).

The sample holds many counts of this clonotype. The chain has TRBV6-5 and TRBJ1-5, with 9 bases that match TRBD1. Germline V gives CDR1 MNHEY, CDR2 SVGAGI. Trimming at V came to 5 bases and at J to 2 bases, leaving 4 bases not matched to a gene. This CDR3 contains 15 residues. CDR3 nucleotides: TGTGCCAGCAGTGATGGGGACAGGGGCAATCAGCCCCAGCATTTT. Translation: CASSDGDRGNQPQHF.

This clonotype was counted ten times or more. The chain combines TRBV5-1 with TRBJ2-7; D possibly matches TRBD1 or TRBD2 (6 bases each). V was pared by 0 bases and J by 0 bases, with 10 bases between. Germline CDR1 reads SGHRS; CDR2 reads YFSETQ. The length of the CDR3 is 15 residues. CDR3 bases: TGCGCCAGCAGCTTGGGGGGGGCTCTCTCCTACGAGCAGTACTTC. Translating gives CASSLGGALSYEQYF.

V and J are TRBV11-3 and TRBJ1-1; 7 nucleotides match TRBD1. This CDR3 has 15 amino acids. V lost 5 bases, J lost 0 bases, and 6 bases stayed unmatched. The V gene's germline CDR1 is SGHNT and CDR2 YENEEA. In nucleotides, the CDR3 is TGTGCCAGCAGCCCAGGGGGGAGCTTGAACACTGAAGCTTTCTTT. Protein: CASSPGGSLNTEAFF.

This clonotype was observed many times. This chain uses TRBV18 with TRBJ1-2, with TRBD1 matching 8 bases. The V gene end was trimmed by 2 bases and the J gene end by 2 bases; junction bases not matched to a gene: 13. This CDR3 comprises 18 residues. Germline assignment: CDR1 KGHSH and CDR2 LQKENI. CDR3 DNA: TGTGCCAGCTCACCATTAGGGACAGGATCTACCCTCAACTATGGCTACACCTTC. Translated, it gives CASSPLGTGSTLNYGYTF.

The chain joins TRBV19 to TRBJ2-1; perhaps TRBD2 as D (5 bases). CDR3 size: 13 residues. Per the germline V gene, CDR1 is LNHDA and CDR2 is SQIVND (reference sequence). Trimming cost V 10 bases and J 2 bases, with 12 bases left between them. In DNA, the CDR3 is TGTGCCACCGGACTGAGCCCCTACAATGAGCAGTTCTTC. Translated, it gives CATGLSPYNEQFF.

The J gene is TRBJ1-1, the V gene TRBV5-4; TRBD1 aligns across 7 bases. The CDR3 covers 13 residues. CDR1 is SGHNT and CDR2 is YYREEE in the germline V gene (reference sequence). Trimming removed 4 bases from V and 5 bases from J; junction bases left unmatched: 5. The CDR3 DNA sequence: TGTGCCAGCAGCCGACAGGGTAGGACTGAAGCTTTCTTT. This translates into CASSRQGRTEAFF.

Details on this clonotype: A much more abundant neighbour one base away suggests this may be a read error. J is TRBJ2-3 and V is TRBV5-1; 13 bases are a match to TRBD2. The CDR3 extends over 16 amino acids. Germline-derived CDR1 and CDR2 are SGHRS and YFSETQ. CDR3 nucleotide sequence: TGCGCCAGCAGCTCGGGGACTAGCGGGATCACAGATACGCAGTGTTTT. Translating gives CASSSGTSGITDTQCF.

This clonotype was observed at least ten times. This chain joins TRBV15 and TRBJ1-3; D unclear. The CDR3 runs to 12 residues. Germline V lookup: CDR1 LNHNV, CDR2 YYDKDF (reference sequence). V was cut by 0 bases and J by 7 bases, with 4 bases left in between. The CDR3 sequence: CATSRDRNTIYF. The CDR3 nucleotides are TGTGCCACCAGCAGAGATCGGAACACCATATATTTT.

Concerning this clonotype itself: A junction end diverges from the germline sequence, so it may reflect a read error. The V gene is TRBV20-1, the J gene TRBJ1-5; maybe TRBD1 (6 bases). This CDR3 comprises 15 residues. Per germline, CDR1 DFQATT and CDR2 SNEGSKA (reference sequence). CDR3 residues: CSARDVNGGKQPQHF. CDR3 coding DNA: TGCAGTGCTAGAGATGTCAACGGGGGCAAGCAGCCCCAGCATTTT.

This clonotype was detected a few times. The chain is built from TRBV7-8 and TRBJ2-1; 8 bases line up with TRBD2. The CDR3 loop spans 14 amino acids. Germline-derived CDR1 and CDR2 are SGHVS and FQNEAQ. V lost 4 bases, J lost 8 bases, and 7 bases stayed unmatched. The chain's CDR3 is CASSSREGSDEQFF. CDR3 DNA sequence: TGTGCCAGCAGCTCACGGGAGGGGAGCGATGAGCAGTTCTTC.

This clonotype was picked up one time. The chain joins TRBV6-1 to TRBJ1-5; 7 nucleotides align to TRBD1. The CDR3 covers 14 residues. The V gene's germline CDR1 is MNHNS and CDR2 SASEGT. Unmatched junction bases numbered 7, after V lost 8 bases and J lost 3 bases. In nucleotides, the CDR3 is TGTGCCAGCTCCAGGGACAGCAACAATCAGCCCCAGCATTTT. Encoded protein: CASSRDSNNQPQHF.

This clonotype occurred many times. Here the CDR3 DNA reads TGTGCCAGCAGTGAATATCCGTCCGGCTACACCTTC. Protein: CASSEYPSGYTF. This chain connects TRBV6-1 to TRBJ1-2; no definite D call. CDR3 length equals 12 residues. Looked up from germline, CDR1 is MNHNS and CDR2 is SASEGT. V dropped 2 bases and J dropped 8 bases, with 9 bases sitting between them.

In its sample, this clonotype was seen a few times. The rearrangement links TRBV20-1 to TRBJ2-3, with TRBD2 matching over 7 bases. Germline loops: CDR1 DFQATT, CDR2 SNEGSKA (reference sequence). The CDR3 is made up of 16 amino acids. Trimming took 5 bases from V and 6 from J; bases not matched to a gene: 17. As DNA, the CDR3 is TGCAGTGCTGTACGGCGTTTTGGCGGGAGTATTGATACGCAGTATTTT. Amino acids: CSAVRRFGGSIDTQYF.

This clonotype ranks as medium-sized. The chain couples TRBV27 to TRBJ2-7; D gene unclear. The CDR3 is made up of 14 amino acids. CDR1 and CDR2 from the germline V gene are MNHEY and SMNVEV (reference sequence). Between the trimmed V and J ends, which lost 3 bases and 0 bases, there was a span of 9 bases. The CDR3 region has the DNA TGTGCCAGCAGTTTGGATCACAGCTCCTACGAGCAGTACTTC. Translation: CASSLDHSSYEQYF.

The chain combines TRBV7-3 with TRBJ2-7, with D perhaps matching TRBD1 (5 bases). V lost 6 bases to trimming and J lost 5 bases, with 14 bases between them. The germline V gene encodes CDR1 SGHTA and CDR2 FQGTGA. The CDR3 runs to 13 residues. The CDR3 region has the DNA TGTGCCAGCAGATCCCCAGGGTCCCACGAGCAGTACTTC. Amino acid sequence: CASRSPGSHEQYF.

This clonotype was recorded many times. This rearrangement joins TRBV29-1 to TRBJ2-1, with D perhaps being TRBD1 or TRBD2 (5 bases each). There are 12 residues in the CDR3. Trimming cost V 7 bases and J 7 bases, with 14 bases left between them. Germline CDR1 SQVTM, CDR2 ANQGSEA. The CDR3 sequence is CSAGTISNEQFF. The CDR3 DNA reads TGCAGCGCGGGGACCATATCTAATGAGCAGTTCTTC.

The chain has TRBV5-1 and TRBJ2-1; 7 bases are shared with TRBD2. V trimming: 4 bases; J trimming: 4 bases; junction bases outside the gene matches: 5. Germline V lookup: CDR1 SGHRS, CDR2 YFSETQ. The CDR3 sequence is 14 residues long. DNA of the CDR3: TGCGCCAGCAGCGGGACTACCGGATACAATGAGCAGTTCTTC. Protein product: CASSGTTGYNEQFF. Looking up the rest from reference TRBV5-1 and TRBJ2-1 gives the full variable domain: KAGVTQTPRYLIKTRGQQVTLSCSPISGHRSVSWYQQTPGQGLQFLFEYFSETQRNKGNFPGRFSGRQFSNSRSEMNVSTLELGDSALYLCASSGTTGYNEQFFGPGTRLTVL.

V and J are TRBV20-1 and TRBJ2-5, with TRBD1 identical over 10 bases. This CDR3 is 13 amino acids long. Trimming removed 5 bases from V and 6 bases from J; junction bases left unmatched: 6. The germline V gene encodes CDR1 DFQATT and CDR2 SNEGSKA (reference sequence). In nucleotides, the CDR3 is TGCAGTGCTTTGACAGGGGGCCGGAAGACCCAGTACTTC. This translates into CSALTGGRKTQYF.

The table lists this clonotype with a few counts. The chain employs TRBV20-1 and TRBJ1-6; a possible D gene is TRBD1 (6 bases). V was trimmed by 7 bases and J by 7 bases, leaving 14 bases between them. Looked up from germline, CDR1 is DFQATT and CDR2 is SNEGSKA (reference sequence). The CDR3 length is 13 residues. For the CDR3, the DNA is TGCAGTGTTCAAGGACAGTTAAATTCACCCCTCCACTTT. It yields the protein CSVQGQLNSPLHF.

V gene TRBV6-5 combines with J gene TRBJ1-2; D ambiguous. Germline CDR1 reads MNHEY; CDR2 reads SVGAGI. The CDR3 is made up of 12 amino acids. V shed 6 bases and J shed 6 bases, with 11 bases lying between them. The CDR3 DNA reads TGTGCCAGCAGGGGAGGATTCGATGGCTACACCTTC. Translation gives CASRGGFDGYTF.

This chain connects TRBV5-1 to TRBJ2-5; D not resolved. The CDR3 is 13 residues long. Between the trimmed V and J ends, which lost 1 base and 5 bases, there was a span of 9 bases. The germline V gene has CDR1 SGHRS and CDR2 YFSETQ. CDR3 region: CASSLQSPETQYF. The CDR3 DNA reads TGCGCCAGCAGCTTGCAGTCCCCCGAGACCCAGTACTTC.

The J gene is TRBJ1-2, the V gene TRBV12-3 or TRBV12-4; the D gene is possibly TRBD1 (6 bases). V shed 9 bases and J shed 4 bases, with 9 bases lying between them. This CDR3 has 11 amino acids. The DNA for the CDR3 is TGTGCCAGTGGGGGGCTCTATGGCTACACCTTC. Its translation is CASGGLYGYTF.

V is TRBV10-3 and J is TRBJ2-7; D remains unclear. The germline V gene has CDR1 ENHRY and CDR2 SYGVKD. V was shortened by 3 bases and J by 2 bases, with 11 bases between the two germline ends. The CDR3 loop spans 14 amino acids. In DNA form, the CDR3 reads TGTGCCATCAGTGAATCCGTGGGGACCTACGAGCAGTACTTC. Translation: CAISESVGTYEQYF.

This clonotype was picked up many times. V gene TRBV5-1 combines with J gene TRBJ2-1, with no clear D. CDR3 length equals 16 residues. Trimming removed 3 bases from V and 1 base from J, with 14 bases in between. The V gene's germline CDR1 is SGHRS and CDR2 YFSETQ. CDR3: CASSSDVAASYNEQFF. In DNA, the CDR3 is TGCGCCAGCAGCTCGGACGTGGCGGCTTCCTACAATGAGCAGTTCTTC.

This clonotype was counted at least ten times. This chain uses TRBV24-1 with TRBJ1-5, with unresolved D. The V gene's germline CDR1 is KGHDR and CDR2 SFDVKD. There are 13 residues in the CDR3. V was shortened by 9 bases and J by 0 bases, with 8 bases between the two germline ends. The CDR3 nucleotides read TGTGCCACCTCTAAGGATAGCAATCAGCCCCAGCATTTT. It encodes CATSKDSNQPQHF.

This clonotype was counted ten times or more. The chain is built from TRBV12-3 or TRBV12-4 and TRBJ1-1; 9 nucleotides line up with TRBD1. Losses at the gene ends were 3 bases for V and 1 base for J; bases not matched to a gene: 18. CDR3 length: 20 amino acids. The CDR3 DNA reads TGTGCCAGCAGTTTCTCGACAGGGGGGACGCTGGACGCCAGGAACACTGAAGCTTTCTTT. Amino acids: CASSFSTGGTLDARNTEAFF.

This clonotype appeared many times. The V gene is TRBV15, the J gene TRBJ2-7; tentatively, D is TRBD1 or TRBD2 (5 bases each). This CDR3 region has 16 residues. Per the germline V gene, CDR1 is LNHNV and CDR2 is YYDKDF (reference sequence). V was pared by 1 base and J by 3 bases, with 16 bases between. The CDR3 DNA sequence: TGTGCCACCAGCAGAGGATCAGGGAGAATGCGCTACGAGCAGTACTTC. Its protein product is CATSRGSGRMRYEQYF.